The rows below give T cell receptor beta chains drawn from one sample of a study. The assay was immunoSEQ multiplex PCR, and TCRdb's table has in-frame clones only and misses some. The sample lists 40,000 to 55,000 clones; approximately 93% were seen once. The sequenced material came from PBMCs. The receptors shown here come from a man aged 35 to 55 with rheumatoid arthritis. CDR3s include the opening cysteine and the closing phenylalanine or tryptophan. D genes are given only for firm matches. Some rows have no size entry. The others give once, few or many, or a class for an expanded clone.

>.|TRBV11-3|TRBJ2-1|.|15
TGTGCCAGCAGCTTCGGAGGGGCCTATTACAATGAGCAGTTCTTC
CASSFGGAYYNEQFF
>once|TRBV10-3|TRBJ2-7|TRBD2|14
TGTGCCATCAGGTATAGCGGGGCCCCCAACGAGCAGTACTTC
CAIRYSGAPNEQYF
>.|TRBV18|TRBJ1-5|.|15
TGTGCCAGCTCACCACCAGAGGGCTTCAATCAGCCCCAGCATTTT
CASSPPEGFNQPQHF
>.|TRBV6-5|TRBJ2-7|.|12
TGTGCCAGCAGTCTTACGGCGTACGAGCAGTACTTC
CASSLTAYEQYF
>.|TRBV19|TRBJ2-2|TRBD2|18
TGTGCCAGTAGTATAGAAGTCGTTAGCGGGAGAAGTGCCGGGGAGCTGTTTTTT
CASSIEVVSGRSAGELFF
>.|TRBV19|TRBJ2-3|TRBD2|14
TGTGCCAGTAGTATCGGGGGGGCGAGAGATACGCAGTATTTT
CASSIGGARDTQYF
>.|TRBV10-1|TRBJ1-1|.|17
TGCGCCAGCAGCCCGAATTCAGGGGCAGCACCGAACACTGAAGCTTTCTTT
CASSPNSGAAPNTEAFF
>.|TRBV12-3/TRBV12-4|TRBJ1-5|.|13
TGTGCCAGCAGTTTTCGGACCGATCAGCCCCAGCATTTT
CASSFRTDQPQHF
>.|TRBV4-1|TRBJ1-1|.|17
TGCGCCAGCAGCCTGGGGGCGCGAATCAGCATGAACACTGAAGCTTTCTTT
CASSLGARISMNTEAFF
>.|TRBV19|TRBJ2-3|TRBD1|15
TGTGCCAGTAGTATAGGTACAGGGGTGGCAGATACGCAGTATTTT
CASSIGTGVADTQYF
>.|TRBV28|TRBJ2-1|.|14
TGTGCCAGCGAAATAGCGGCGTCCTACAATGAGCAGTTCTTC
CASEIAASYNEQFF
>.|TRBV4-1|TRBJ1-5|.|17
TGCGCCAGCAGCCAAGATTGGGTCGGCAGCCCGGATAGGCCCCAGCATTTT
CASSQDWVGSPDRPQHF
>.|TRBV30|TRBJ1-4|.|13
TGTGCCTTCCAAGGGCAGGCTAATGAAAAACTGTTTTTT
CAFQGQANEKLFF
>.|TRBV6-5|TRBJ2-4|.|13
TGTGCCAGCAGTTACGACAGAAAAAACATTCAGTACTTC
CASSYDRKNIQYF
>.|TRBV28|TRBJ2-3|.|18
TGTGCCAGCAGTTTATGGGGTTTGGGAGGGGGCCGCACAGATACGCAGTATTTT
CASSLWGLGGGRTDTQYF
>.|TRBV28|TRBJ1-2|.|13
TGTGCCAGCAGTTTTGAGGCTAACTATGGCTACACCTTC
CASSFEANYGYTF
>.|TRBV12-3/TRBV12-4|TRBJ2-2|.|11
TGTGCCAGCAGTTTGCCCGGGGAGCTGTTTTTT
CASSLPGELFF
>.|TRBV11-2|TRBJ1-2|.|14
TGTGCCAGCAGGCCTCGGGACCCTACGAGGGGCTACACCTTC
CASRPRDPTRGYTF
>.|TRBV18|TRBJ2-6|.|15
TGTGCCAGCTCGCCGCCCGCTTCTGGGGCCAACGTCCTGACTTTC
CASSPPASGANVLTF
>.|TRBV4-2|TRBJ2-3|.|16
TGTGCCAGCAGCCAAATTATAGTAAGTGACACAGATACGCAGTATTTT
CASSQIIVSDTDTQYF
>once|TRBV30|TRBJ2-1|TRBD1|14
TGTGCCTGGAGGACTCAGGGGGCCTACAATGAGCAGTTCTTC
CAWRTQGAYNEQFF
>.|TRBV7-9|TRBJ1-3|.|14
TGTGCCAGCAGCCCCCGGACAGCTGGAAACACCATATATTTT
CASSPRTAGNTIYF
>.|TRBV9|TRBJ2-1|TRBD2|17
TGTGCCAGCAACCTCGGGACTAGCGGGGGATCCTACAATGAGCAGTTCTTC
CASNLGTSGGSYNEQFF
>.|TRBV5-1|TRBJ1-5|.|16
TGCGCCAGCAGCTTGTTGGGGGGCGAAGGCAATCAGCCCCAGCATTTT
CASSLLGGEGNQPQHF
>.|TRBV5-6|TRBJ1-5|.|16
TGTGCCAGCAGCGAAGGAGCCCCGAGGGGGAATCAGCCCCAGCATTTT
CASSEGAPRGNQPQHF
>.|TRBV6-5|TRBJ1-2|TRBD1|14
TGTGCCAGCAGTCCCGACAGGGGAGTGAGTGGCTACACCTTC
CASSPDRGVSGYTF
>.|TRBV7-2|TRBJ1-6|.|15
TGTGCCAGCAGCTCTTCCGGGACTAGGAATTCACCCCTCCACTTT
CASSSSGTRNSPLHF
>.|TRBV4-3|TRBJ2-7|.|16
TGCGCCAGCAGCCAAGATTTAGGGGGGCTTACCTACGAGCAGTACTTC
CASSQDLGGLTYEQYF
>.|TRBV28|TRBJ1-2|TRBD1|15
TGTGCCAGCGCACGACCTCAGGGGGGCGCAAGTGGCTACACCTTC
CASARPQGGASGYTF
>.|TRBV30|TRBJ1-2|.|12
TGTGCCTGGAGCGAAGGTCCATATGGCTACACCTTC
CAWSEGPYGYTF
>once|TRBV30|TRBJ1-3|.|14
TGTGCCTGGAGTGTATCATTGTCTGGAAACACCATATATTTT
CAWSVSLSGNTIYF
>.|TRBV18|TRBJ2-1|.|15
TGTGCCAGCTCACTCGCCGAGAGCTCCTACAATGAGCAGTTCTTC
CASSLAESSYNEQFF
>.|TRBV5-1|TRBJ2-3|TRBD2|17
TGCGCCAGCAGCAACTCACTAGCGGGGGGGCGGTCGGATACGCAGTATTTT
CASSNSLAGGRSDTQYF
>.|TRBV11-2|TRBJ2-1|.|16
TGTGCCAGCAGCCCCAGGACTATATACTCCTACAATGAGCAGTTCTTC
CASSPRTIYSYNEQFF